The 10 T cell receptor beta chains given below trace back to one sample, sequenced in a study of cytomegalovirus exposure and HLA in healthy donors. Amplification used 60 Vbeta primers and 13 Jbeta primers. Data came from immunoSEQ multiplex PCR; TCRdb stores just in-frame clones and leaves some out. The sample has about 110,000 clones, around 83% seen once; the top ten hold roughly 2.9%. The sample comprised PBMCs. The source of these receptors is a woman aged 60-75 years in good health and CMV-seropositive.

The sample holds one count of this clone. This chain uses TRBV6-4 with TRBJ2-1; 10 nucleotides match TRBD2. Trimming at V came to 0 bases and at J to 8 bases, leaving 13 bases not matched to a gene. Germline CDR1 MRHNA, CDR2 SNTAGT. The CDR3 is 18 residues long. CDR3 in amino acids: CASSDSYISGRARDEQFF. In DNA form, the CDR3 reads TGTGCCAGCAGTGACTCTTATATAAGCGGGAGGGCGCGGGATGAGCAGTTCTTC.

The genes are TRBV4-1 and TRBJ1-2; TRBD1 agrees at 10 bases. CDR3 length equals 15 residues. CDR1 and CDR2 (germline): MGHRA, YSYEKL. Trimming took 3 bases from V and 2 from J; bases not matched to a gene: 3. The chain's CDR3 is CASSQPGQGNYGYTF. The CDR3 coding sequence is TGCGCCAGCAGCCAGCCGGGACAGGGGAACTATGGCTACACCTTC.

The V gene is TRBV7-2, the J gene TRBJ2-2; a possible D gene is TRBD1 (6 bases). The CDR3 spans 17 residues. Germline CDR1 SGHTA, CDR2 FQGNSA. Deletions cut 2 bases from V and 4 bases from J, with 17 bases between. The CDR3 nucleotides read TGTGCCAGCAGCTTAAGAACAGGGAGCTTTAGCACCGGGGAGCTGTTTTTT. This encodes CASSLRTGSFSTGELFF.

This chain uses TRBV29-1 with TRBJ1-1, with a possible D match to TRBD1 (6 bases). The ends were cut back, 1 base at V and 3 bases at J, with 9 bases in the middle. This CDR3 is built from 13 residues. Germline V gives CDR1 SQVTM, CDR2 ANQGSEA. The CDR3 sequence: CSVEGQGHTEAFF. CDR3 sequence (DNA): TGCAGCGTTGAAGGGCAGGGGCACACTGAAGCTTTCTTT. Supplemented by reference TRBV29-1 and TRBJ1-1, the full variable domain reads SAVISQKPSRDICQRGTSLTIQCQVDSQVTMMFWYRQQPGQSLTLIATANQGSEATYESGFVIDKFPISRPNLTFSTLTVSNMSPEDSSIYLCSVEGQGHTEAFFGQGTRLTVV.

This clone has only one observation. The chain links TRBV10-1 to TRBJ1-3; D possibly corresponds to TRBD1 (5 bases). Germline assignment: CDR1 WNHNN and CDR2 SYGVQD (reference sequence). The CDR3 consists of 15 residues. V lost 0 bases, J lost 1 base, and 7 bases lay in between. CDR3 nucleotide sequence: TGCGCCAGCAGTGAGTCGTCAGGGTCTGGAAACACCATATATTTT. Residues: CASSESSGSGNTIYF.

The chain is built from TRBV2 and TRBJ2-7; TRBD1 is a possible D gene (6 bases). The V gene lost 2 bases and the J gene lost 2 bases, with 13 bases spanning the gap. The CDR3 has 15 residues. Germline V CDR1 and CDR2: SNHLY, FYNNEI. CDR3 loop: CASSERPTGPYEQYF. DNA for the CDR3: TGTGCCAGCAGTGAAAGGCCGACAGGACCCTACGAGCAGTACTTC.

The chain is built from TRBV19 and TRBJ2-1; D might be TRBD1 (5 bases). CDR3 length: 16 amino acids. Germline-derived CDR1 and CDR2 are LNHDA and SQIVND (reference sequence). V dropped 3 bases and J dropped 2 bases, with 14 bases sitting between them. The CDR3 region has the DNA TGTGCCAGTAGTATTCCCAGGGATCATCCCTACAATGAGCAGTTCTTC. It encodes CASSIPRDHPYNEQFF.

The V gene is TRBV15, the J gene TRBJ1-2; D remains unclear. The CDR3 totals 14 residues. The germline gives CDR1 LNHNV, CDR2 YYDKDF (reference sequence). With 0 bases removed from V and 8 bases from J, the gap between germline ends came to 13 bases. The CDR3: CATSRDSGSYGYTF. The DNA of the CDR3 is TGTGCCACCAGCAGAGATTCAGGATCGTACGGCTACACCTTC.

The chain couples TRBV7-3 to TRBJ2-3; 9 nucleotides align to TRBD2. Germline V gene data show CDR1 as SGHTA and CDR2 as FQGTGA. The CDR3 contains 17 residues. Trimming cost V 0 bases and J 1 base; bases outside gene matches: 5. This CDR3 is CASSLTVAGGGTDTQYF. DNA of the CDR3: TGTGCCAGCAGCTTAACGGTCGCGGGAGGGGGCACAGATACGCAGTATTTT.

The rearrangement links TRBV2 to TRBJ2-7; D is uncertain. Germline CDR1 SNHLY, CDR2 FYNNEI. V lost 7 bases, J lost 3 bases, and 7 bases lay in between. The CDR3 totals 11 residues. The CDR3 is CASTYYYEQYF. The CDR3 region has the DNA TGTGCCAGCACGTACTACTACGAGCAGTACTTC.